This is a list of T cell receptor beta chains from one sample in a study of T cells in localized non-small cell lung cancer. Assay: immunoSEQ multiplex PCR; the TCRdb copy retains only in-frame clones and omits some. The sample has tens of thousands of clones, approximately 90% seen once. This specimen was peripheral blood, taken before any cancer treatment. The source of these receptors is an older female donor with stage I lung adenocarcinoma. Both conserved end residues are trimmed from each CDR3. Expanded clones get a size class; other rows say once, few or many, or leave the size out.

NA,TRBV2,ASNEQGTPETQY
NA,TRBV7-8,ASGLGTGEREQY
NA,TRBV28,ASSPGGASNYGYT
NA,TRBV27,ASSHPRDRLDTEAF
once,TRBV7-8,ASSERTGAGYGYT
NA,TRBV5-4,ASSLAKTGNTEAF
NA,TRBV2,ASSAAGALNTEAF
NA,TRBV5-1,ASSPDRVGYEQY
NA,TRBV27,ASSSGTGGSGYGYT
once,TRBV7-9,ASTKTPSLSNYGYT
NA,TRBV19,ASSIVSGTGQETQY
once,TRBV5-6,ASSLPSNTGELF
NA,TRBV6-5,ASSHQRGPHEQY
NA,TRBV5-1,ASKTPSGARSTDTQY
NA,TRBV7-2,ASSFYRGNEQF
NA,TRBV10-3,AISAETGGNGYT
NA,TRBV7-9,ASSLSPDRGGHTIY
NA,TRBV27,ASSLSRLGETQY
NA,TRBV30,AWSVTGAMGPLH
NA,TRBV19,ASSMVGITEAF
NA,TRBV19,ASSAKQGASSSGANVLT
NA,TRBV11-3,ASSPWTDAWGLNTEAF
NA,TRBV7-6,ASSLISGTEAF
NA,TRBV28,ASSLGITDTQY
NA,TRBV29-1,SGTTADYGYT
NA,TRBV6-6,ASSYGPYTEAF
once,TRBV12-5,ASALAPRVSGNTIY
once,TRBV5-8,ASRRLGQGGRETQY
NA,TRBV6-1,ASSGGSFTTDTQY
NA,TRBV18,ASSPGTGNNEQF
NA,TRBV7-2,ASSLGGDYNEQF
NA,TRBV7-9,ASSFGTGNNEQF
NA,TRBV5-1,ASSSGQLNTEAF
few,TRBV2,ASSEARGARYGYT
NA,TRBV30,AWSRDRHNEQF
NA,TRBV5-1,ASSPSGGASEQF
NA,TRBV6-1,ASSELGAGELF
NA,TRBV5-5,ASSSLNRAGGYT
NA,TRBV6-1,ASSEARQGAEAF
NA,TRBV30,AWARGGKLF
NA,TRBV6-6,ASSTGVPYSNQPQH
NA,TRBV9,ASSVGSGGETQY
NA,TRBV30,AWSVLRGAEAF
NA,TRBV7-9,ASSSDRFTEAF
NA,TRBV30,AWRGLNYGYT
NA,TRBV7-2,ASSPILGDTGELF
NA,TRBV18,ASSPPWAGATGELF
NA,TRBV2,ASTLTRTHGYT
NA,TRBV19,ASSTGLTRDQPQH
once,TRBV6-5,ASSRTGGGGYT
NA,TRBV18,ASSPGTTGQVGEQY
NA,TRBV25-1,ASTFGNTEAF
NA,TRBV7-9,ASSSAGTNGYT
few,TRBV11-3,ASSPTHRGHDGYT
NA,TRBV5-1,ASSQTAYSGNTIY
NA,TRBV2,ASSVGGRGNTIY
NA,TRBV14,ASSQKANTEAF
NA,TRBV5-1,ASSFGQADGYT
NA,TRBV7-9,ASSLSGKAASGANVLT
NA,TRBV5-1,ASSSFQGPRTDTQY